A single sample gave rise to the 17 T cell receptor beta chains below, sequenced in a study of T cell repertoires in cytomegalovirus infection. TCRdb re-called the reads with MiXCR, one entry per CDR3 protein. The sample lists around 770,000 distinct CDR3 sequences; 25% to 35% were seen once. These TCRs' antigens remain unknown. Sequences were derived from cultured CD8+ T cells from PBMCs, sampled from culture after CMV antigen stimulation. The receptor set was obtained from a human donor in good health (CMV status not recorded). Some clones in this sample may be carry-over from other donors' samples.

Only a few counts were recorded for this clonotype. The chain joins TRBV27 to TRBJ2-5; 8 bases match TRBD1. This CDR3 is built from 14 residues. V was pared by 6 bases and J by 4 bases, with 7 bases of the junction left unmatched. CDR1 MNHEY and CDR2 SMNVEV come from the germline V gene (reference sequence). This CDR3 reads CASSKSGTGETQYF. CDR3 bases: TGTGCCAGCAGCAAATCAGGGACAGGAGAGACCCAGTACTTC.

This clonotype was detected only a few times. The V and J genes are TRBV28 and TRBJ2-7; 8 nucleotides match TRBD1. Per the germline V gene, CDR1 is MDHEN and CDR2 is SYDVKM. Unmatched junction bases numbered 14, after V lost 5 bases and J lost 2 bases. The CDR3 runs 17 residues. The CDR3 here is CASSPTEGDRRAYEQYV. In nucleotides, the CDR3 is TGTGCCAGCAGTCCCACCGAGGGGGACAGGAGGGCCTACGAGCAGTACGTC.

This clonotype was detected only a few times. J is TRBJ2-1 and V is TRBV7-9, with D unclear. Germline lookup yields CDR1 SEHNR and CDR2 FQNEAQ (reference sequence). The CDR3 covers 12 residues. The germline V and J ends were trimmed by 0 bases and 12 bases, with 9 bases remaining between them. The CDR3 is CASSLADAGQFF. In DNA, the CDR3 is TGTGCCAGCAGCTTAGCGGACGCAGGGCAGTTCTTC.

This chain links TRBV6-6 with TRBJ1-1, with D tentatively TRBD1 (6 bases). The V end lost 6 bases, the J end lost 7 bases, and 18 bases lay between the germline ends. Germline CDR1 MNHNY, CDR2 SVGAGI (reference sequence). CDR3 size: 14 residues. For the CDR3, the DNA is TGTGCCAGCAGGAGGCGGGGGGACAACGATGAAGCTTTCTTT. Translated: CASRRRGDNDEAFF.

The J gene is TRBJ2-5, the V gene TRBV2, with 8 bases fitting TRBD2. This CDR3 has 15 amino acids. Trimming took 6 bases from V and 4 from J; bases not matched to a gene: 10. The germline V gene encodes CDR1 SNHLY and CDR2 FYNNEI. The CDR3 bases are TGTGCCAGCAGGGACCCCGGGGGGGCGGGAGAGACCCAGTACTTC. It specifies CASRDPGGAGETQYF.

A note on this clonotype: A much larger clone differs from this one at a single base, so this may be a read error. The chain is built from TRBV5-8 and TRBJ1-1, with a tentative D call TRBD1 (5 bases). Trimming stripped 5 bases from V and 1 base from J, with 9 bases between. The CDR3 is made up of 13 amino acids. The germline CDR1 and CDR2 sequences are SGHTS and YDEGEE. The CDR3, as DNA: TGTGCCAGCAGTCAACAGGCGAACACTGAAGCTTTCTTT. Its protein product is CASSQQANTEAFF.

A few counts support this clonotype. The chain links TRBV27 to TRBJ1-6, with no clear D. The CDR3 spans 14 residues. CDR1 is MNHEY, CDR2 SMNVEV, per germline (reference sequence). V lost 6 bases and J lost 7, with 13 bases in between. The CDR3 region is CASREGKGNSPLHF. DNA for the CDR3: TGTGCCAGCAGGGAGGGAAAAGGAAATTCACCCCTCCACTTT.

This chain joins TRBV7-1 and TRBJ2-2; D may be TRBD1 or TRBD2 (5 bases each). TRBV7-1 is classed as an ORF, of uncertain function. The CDR3 loop spans 17 amino acids. The ends were cut back, 5 bases at V and 0 bases at J, with 16 bases in the middle. The CDR3 DNA is TGTGCCAGCAGCACTAGTCGGACAAACGCGAACACCGGGGAGCTGTTTTTT. It codes for CASSTSRTNANTGELFF.

The chain joins TRBV6-4 to TRBJ2-2, with D possibly being TRBD1 (6 bases). V lost 8 bases, J lost 2 bases, and 15 bases lay in between. CDR1 is MRHNA and CDR2 is SNTAGT in the germline V gene. The CDR3 sequence is 15 residues long. The CDR3 loop is CASRADRTNTGELFF. The CDR3, as DNA: TGTGCCAGCCGGGCCGACAGGACAAACACCGGGGAGCTGTTTTTT.

The V gene is TRBV10-2, the J gene TRBJ1-5, with D maybe TRBD1 (5 bases). The CDR3 consists of 15 residues. From germline, CDR1 is WSHSY and CDR2 SAAADI. Between the trimmed V and J ends, which lost 6 bases and 6 bases, there was a span of 18 bases. The CDR3 DNA follows: TGCGCCAGCAGACCGGGACGGGGGGTTTTTCAGCCCCAGCATTTT. Translating it yields CASRPGRGVFQPQHF.

This clonotype was picked up a small number of times. The V gene is TRBV6-6, the J gene TRBJ2-1, with D unclear. CDR3 length: 13 amino acids. Germline values: CDR1 MNHNY, CDR2 SVGAGI (reference sequence). V was pared by 8 bases and J by 4 bases, with 12 bases between. This CDR3 is CASGLTTYNEQFF. For the CDR3, the DNA is TGTGCCAGCGGTCTAACCACATACAATGAGCAGTTCTTC.

The gene calls are TRBV7-9 and TRBJ2-3, with D possibly TRBD2 on 6 matching bases. This CDR3 comprises 12 residues. Trimming removed 5 bases from V and 7 bases from J, with 10 bases in between. Germline CDR1 SEHNR, CDR2 FQNEAQ (reference sequence). The CDR3 spells CASSAGGNTQYF. The CDR3 DNA follows: TGTGCCAGCAGCGCCGGCGGGAATACGCAGTATTTT.

CDR3 in amino acids: CASSVDPDEQFF. CDR3 DNA: TGTGCCAGCAGCGTAGACCCGGATGAGCAGTTCTTC. The V and J genes are TRBV9 and TRBJ2-1; no reliable D call. V lost 0 bases and J lost 8, with 6 bases in between. Germline V lookup: CDR1 SGDLS, CDR2 YYNGEE. The CDR3 runs to 12 residues.

This chain uses TRBV19 with TRBJ1-1; D is ambiguous. With 7 bases removed from V and 1 base from J, the gap between germline ends came to 10 bases. Germline values: CDR1 LNHDA, CDR2 SQIVND (reference sequence). This CDR3 has 13 amino acids. CDR3 DNA sequence: TGTGCCAGTAAATTCGGTTCGAACACTGAAGCTTTCTTT. Its protein is CASKFGSNTEAFF.

The chain joins TRBV15 to TRBJ2-6, with 10 nucleotides matching TRBD1. Germline V CDR1 and CDR2: LNHNV, YYDKDF (reference sequence). V lost 5 bases to trimming and J lost 0 bases; unmatched junction nucleotides: 13. The CDR3 contains 20 residues. The CDR3 sequence: CATSSPSGTGAFSGANVLTF. CDR3 bases: TGTGCCACCAGCTCACCTTCCGGGACAGGGGCCTTCTCTGGGGCCAACGTCCTGACTTTC.

The V call is TRBV12-3 or TRBV12-4, the J call TRBJ2-6; the D gene could be TRBD1 or TRBD2 (6 bases each). Trimming pared 4 bases from V and 2 bases from J, leaving 9 bases between. The CDR3 extends over 15 amino acids. The CDR3 sequence: CASSSGATGANVLTF. DNA of the CDR3: TGTGCCAGCAGTTCGGGGGCTACTGGGGCCAACGTCCTGACTTTC.

V usage is TRBV7-6 and J usage is TRBJ1-1; the D gene is possibly TRBD1 (5 bases). CDR1 and CDR2 (germline): SGHVS, FNYEAQ. This CDR3 has 16 residues. Trimming removed 5 bases from V and 4 bases from J, with 20 bases in between. This CDR3 reads CASSDSIIPGTTEAFF. CDR3 nucleotides: TGTGCCAGCAGCGACTCCATCATTCCAGGGACCACTGAAGCTTTCTTT.